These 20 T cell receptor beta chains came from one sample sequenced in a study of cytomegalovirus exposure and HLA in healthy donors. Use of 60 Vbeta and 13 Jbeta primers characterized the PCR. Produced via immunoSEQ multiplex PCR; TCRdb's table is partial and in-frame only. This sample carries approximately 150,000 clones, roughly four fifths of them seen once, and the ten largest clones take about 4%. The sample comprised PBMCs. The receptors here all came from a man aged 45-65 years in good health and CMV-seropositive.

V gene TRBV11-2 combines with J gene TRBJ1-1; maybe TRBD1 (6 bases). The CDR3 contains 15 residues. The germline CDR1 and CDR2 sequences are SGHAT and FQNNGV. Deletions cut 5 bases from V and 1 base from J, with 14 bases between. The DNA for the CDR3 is TGTGCCAGCAGCCCGTTGGGGACAACGAACACTGAAGCTTTCTTT. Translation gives CASSPLGTTNTEAFF.

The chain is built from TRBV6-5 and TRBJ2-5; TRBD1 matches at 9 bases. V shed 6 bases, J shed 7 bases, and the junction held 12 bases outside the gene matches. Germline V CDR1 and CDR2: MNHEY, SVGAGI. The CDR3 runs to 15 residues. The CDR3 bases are TGTGCCAGCAGGCCTCCGGGACAGGGCCTGTGGACCCAGTACTTC. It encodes CASRPPGQGLWTQYF.

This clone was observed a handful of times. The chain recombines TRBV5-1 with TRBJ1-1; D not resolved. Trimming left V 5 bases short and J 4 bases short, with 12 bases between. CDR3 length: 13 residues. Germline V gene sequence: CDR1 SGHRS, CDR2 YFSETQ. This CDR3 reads CASSQEAGTEAFF. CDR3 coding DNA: TGCGCCAGCAGTCAGGAGGCAGGCACTGAAGCTTTCTTT. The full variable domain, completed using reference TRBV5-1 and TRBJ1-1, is KAGVTQTPRYLIKTRGQQVTLSCSPISGHRSVSWYQQTPGQGLQFLFEYFSETQRNKGNFPGRFSGRQFSNSRSEMNVSTLELGDSALYLCASSQEAGTEAFFGQGTRLTVV.

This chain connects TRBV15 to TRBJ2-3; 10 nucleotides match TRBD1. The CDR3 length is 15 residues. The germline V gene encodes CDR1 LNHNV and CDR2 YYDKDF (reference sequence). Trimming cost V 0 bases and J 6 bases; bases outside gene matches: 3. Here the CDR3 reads CATSREGQGSDTQYF. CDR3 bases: TGTGCCACCAGCAGAGAGGGACAGGGGTCCGATACGCAGTATTTT.

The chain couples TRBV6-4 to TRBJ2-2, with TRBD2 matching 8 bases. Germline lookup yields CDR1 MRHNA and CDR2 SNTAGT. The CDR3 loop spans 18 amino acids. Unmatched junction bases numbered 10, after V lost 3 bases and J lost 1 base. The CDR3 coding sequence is TGTGCCAGCAGTGAAAAGGGACCGGGACTAGGGAACACCGGGGAGCTGTTTTTT. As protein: CASSEKGPGLGNTGELFF.

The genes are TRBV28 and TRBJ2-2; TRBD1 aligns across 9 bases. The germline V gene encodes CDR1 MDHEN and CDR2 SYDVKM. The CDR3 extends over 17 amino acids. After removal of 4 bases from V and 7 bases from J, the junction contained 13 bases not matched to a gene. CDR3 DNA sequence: TGTGCCAGCAGTTACGTACAGGGGGCGTTTAATAACGGGGAGCTGTTTTTT. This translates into CASSYVQGAFNNGELFF.

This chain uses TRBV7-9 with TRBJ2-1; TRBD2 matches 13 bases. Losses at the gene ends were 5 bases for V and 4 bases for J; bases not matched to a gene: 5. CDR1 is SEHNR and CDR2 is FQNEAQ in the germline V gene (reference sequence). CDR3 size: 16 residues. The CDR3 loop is CASSRRTSGRYNEQFF. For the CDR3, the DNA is TGTGCCAGCAGCAGAAGGACTAGCGGGAGATACAATGAGCAGTTCTTC. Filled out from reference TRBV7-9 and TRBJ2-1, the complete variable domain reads DTGVSQNPRHKITKRGQNVTFRCDPISEHNRLYWYRQTLGQGPEFLTYFQNEAQLEKSRLLSDRFSAERPKGSFSTLEIQRTEQGDSAMYLCASSRRTSGRYNEQFFGPGTRLTVL.

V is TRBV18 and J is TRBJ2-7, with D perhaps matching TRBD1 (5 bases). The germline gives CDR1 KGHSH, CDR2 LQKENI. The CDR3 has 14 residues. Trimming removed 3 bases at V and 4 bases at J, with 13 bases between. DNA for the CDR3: TGTGCCAGCTCACCGACGATCCAGGGATACGAGCAGTACTTC. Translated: CASSPTIQGYEQYF. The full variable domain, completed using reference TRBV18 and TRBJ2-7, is NAGVMQNPRHLVRRRGQEARLRCSPMKGHSHVYWYRQLPEEGLKFMVYLQKENIIDESGMPKERFSAEFPKEGPSILRIQQVVRGDSAAYFCASSPTIQGYEQYFGPGTRLTVT.

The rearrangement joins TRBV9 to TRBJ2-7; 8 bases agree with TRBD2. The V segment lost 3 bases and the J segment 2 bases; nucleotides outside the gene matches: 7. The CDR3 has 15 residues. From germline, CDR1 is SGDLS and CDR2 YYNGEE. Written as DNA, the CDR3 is TGTGCCAGCAGCGCCGGGGGGGGGCAGACCTACGAGCAGTACTTC. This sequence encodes CASSAGGGQTYEQYF.

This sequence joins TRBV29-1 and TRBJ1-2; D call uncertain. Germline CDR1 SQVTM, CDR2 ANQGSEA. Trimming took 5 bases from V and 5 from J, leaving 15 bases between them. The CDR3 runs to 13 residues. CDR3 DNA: TGCAGCGTTTCCACCGACTCCTTATATGGCTACACCTTC. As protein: CSVSTDSLYGYTF.

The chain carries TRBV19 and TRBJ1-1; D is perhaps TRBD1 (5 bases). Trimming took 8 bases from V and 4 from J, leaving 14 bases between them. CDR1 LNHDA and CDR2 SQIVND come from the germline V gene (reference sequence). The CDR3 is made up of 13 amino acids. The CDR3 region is CASGTGRVTEAFF. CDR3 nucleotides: TGTGCCAGTGGAACAGGCCGAGTCACTGAAGCTTTCTTT.

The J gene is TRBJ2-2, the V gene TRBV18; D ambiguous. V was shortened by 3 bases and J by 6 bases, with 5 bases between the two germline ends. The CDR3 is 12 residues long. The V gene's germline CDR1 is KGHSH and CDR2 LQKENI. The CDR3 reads CASSPRPGELFF. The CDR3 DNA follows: TGTGCCAGCTCACCCCGTCCCGGGGAGCTGTTTTTT.

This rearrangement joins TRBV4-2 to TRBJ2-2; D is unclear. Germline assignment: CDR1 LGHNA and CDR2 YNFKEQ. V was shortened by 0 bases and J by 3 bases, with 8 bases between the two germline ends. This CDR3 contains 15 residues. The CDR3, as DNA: TGTGCCAGCAGCCAAGAGTCCTCCGACACCGGGGAGCTGTTTTTT. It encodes CASSQESSDTGELFF.

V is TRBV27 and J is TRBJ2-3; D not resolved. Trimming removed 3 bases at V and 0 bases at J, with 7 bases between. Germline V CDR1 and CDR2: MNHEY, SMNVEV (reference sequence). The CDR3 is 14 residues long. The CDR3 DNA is TGTGCCAGCAGTTTTGGCAGAAGCACAGATACGCAGTATTTT. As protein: CASSFGRSTDTQYF.

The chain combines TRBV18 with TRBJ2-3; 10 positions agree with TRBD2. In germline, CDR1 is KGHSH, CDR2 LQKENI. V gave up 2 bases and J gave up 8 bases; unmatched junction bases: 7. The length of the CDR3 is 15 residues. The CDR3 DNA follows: TGTGCCAGCTCACCAAGGTCTAGCGGGGGAGGTACGCAGTATTTT. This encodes CASSPRSSGGGTQYF. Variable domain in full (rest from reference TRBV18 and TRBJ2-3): NAGVMQNPRHLVRRRGQEARLRCSPMKGHSHVYWYRQLPEEGLKFMVYLQKENIIDESGMPKERFSAEFPKEGPSILRIQQVVRGDSAAYFCASSPRSSGGGTQYFGPGTRLTVL.

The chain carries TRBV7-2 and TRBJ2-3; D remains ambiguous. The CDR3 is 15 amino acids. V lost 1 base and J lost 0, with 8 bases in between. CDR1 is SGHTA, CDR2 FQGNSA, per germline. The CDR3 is CASSLDGLSTDTQYF. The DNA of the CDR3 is TGTGCCAGCAGCTTAGATGGCCTTAGCACAGATACGCAGTATTTT.

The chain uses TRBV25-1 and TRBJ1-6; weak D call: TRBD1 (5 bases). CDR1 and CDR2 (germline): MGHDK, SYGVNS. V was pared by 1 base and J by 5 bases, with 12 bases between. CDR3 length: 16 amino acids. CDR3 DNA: TGTGCCAGCAGTGAATTTGGGGCCAGCGATAATTCACCCCTCCACTTT. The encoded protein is CASSEFGASDNSPLHF.

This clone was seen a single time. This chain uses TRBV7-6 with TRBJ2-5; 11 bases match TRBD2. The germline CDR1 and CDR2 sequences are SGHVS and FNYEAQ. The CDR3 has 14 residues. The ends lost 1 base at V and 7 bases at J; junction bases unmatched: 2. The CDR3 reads CASSLELAGATQYF. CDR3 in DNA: TGTGCCAGCAGCTTAGAACTAGCGGGGGCGACCCAGTACTTC.

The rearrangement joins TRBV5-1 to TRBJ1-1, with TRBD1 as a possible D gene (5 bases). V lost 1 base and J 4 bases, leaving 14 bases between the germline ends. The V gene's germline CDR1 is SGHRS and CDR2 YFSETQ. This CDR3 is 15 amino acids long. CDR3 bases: TGCGCCAGCAGCTTGAGGCAGGGTTCCCCCACTGAAGCTTTCTTT. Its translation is CASSLRQGSPTEAFF.

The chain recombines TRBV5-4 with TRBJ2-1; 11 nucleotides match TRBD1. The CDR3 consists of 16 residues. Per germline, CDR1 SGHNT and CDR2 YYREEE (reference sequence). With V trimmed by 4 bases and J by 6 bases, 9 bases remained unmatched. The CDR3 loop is CASSQDGTGGINEQFF. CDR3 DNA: TGTGCCAGCAGCCAGGACGGGACAGGGGGTATCAATGAGCAGTTCTTC.